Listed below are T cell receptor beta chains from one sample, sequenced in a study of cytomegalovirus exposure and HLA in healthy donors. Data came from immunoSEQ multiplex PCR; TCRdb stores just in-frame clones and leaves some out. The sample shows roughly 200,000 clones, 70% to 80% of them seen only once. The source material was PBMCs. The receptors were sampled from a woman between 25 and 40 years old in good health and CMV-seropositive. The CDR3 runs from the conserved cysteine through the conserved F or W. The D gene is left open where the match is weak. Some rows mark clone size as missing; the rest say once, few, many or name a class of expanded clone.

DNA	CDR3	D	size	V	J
TGTGCCAGCAGCTTAGCGCCTAGCGGGAGGGCCCACGAGCAGTACTTC	CASSLAPSGRAHEQYF	TRBD2	.	TRBV7-2	TRBJ2-7
TGCGCCAGTGGACAGGGAGGCTACGAGCAGTACTTC	CASGQGGYEQYF	TRBD1	.	TRBV5-1	TRBJ2-7
TGTGCCAGCAGCCAAGTGGGAGGGGTTCCCTCTGGAAACACCATATATTTT	CASSQVGGVPSGNTIYF	.	.	TRBV4-2	TRBJ1-3
TGTGCCAGCAGCCAAGACCCCTCGGGTAGCGGGAGGTACGAGCAGTACTTC	CASSQDPSGSGRYEQYF	TRBD2	.	TRBV4-2	TRBJ2-7
TGTGCCAGCAGCCTGGGGGGGAGGGAGAACACTGAAGCTTTCTTT	CASSLGGRENTEAFF	.	.	TRBV11-3	TRBJ1-1
TGTGCCAGCTCTCTCGGACAGGAAAGCATCTACGAGCAGTACTTC	CASSLGQESIYEQYF	TRBD1	.	TRBV18	TRBJ2-7
TGCGCCAGCAGCATTATAGCGGGAGGGGAAGAGACCCAGTACTTC	CASSIIAGGEETQYF	TRBD2	.	TRBV5-1	TRBJ2-5
TGTGCTAGTGGTTTGGTACTGAGTGTTCTCCGGCGGGAGATCGGTTATGAGCAGTTCTTC	CASGLVLSVLRREIGYEQFF	TRBD2	few	TRBV12-5	TRBJ2-1
TGTGCCAGCAGCTTAGTCGTGACAGATAATCAGCCCCAGCATTTT	CASSLVVTDNQPQHF	.	.	TRBV7-2	TRBJ1-5
TGTGCCAGCAGCAGACTAGCGACCAGCACAGATACGCAGTATTTT	CASSRLATSTDTQYF	TRBD2	.	TRBV5-6	TRBJ2-3
TGTGCCAGCAAACCCCCAGGGACAGGGGCCGATACGCAGTATTTT	CASKPPGTGADTQYF	TRBD1	few	TRBV2	TRBJ2-3
TGTGCCAGCAGGTTATCAACTAATGAAAAACTGTTTTTT	CASRLSTNEKLFF	.	few	TRBV2	TRBJ1-4
TGCGCCAGCCGGTCTCGGGAGACCCAGTACTTC	CASRSRETQYF	.	.	TRBV5-1	TRBJ2-5
TGTGCCAGCAGTTACTCGAGCGGTTGGGTGTTGGCTTTCTTT	CASSYSSGWVLAFF	.	few	TRBV6-5	TRBJ1-1
TGTGCCAGCAGTGCCGACAGGGATTTTTACGAGCAGTACTTC	CASSADRDFYEQYF	TRBD1	few	TRBV6-5	TRBJ2-7
TGTGCCAGCAGAACTGACAGGGGGTTGAGTCAGCCCCAGCATTTT	CASRTDRGLSQPQHF	TRBD1	.	TRBV28	TRBJ1-5
TGTGCCAGCAGTGGGGACAGTTTCTATTCACCCCTCCACTTT	CASSGDSFYSPLHF	TRBD1	few	TRBV7-9	TRBJ1-6
TGTGCCAGCAGCACCGTAAGGACGGGAAACACTGAAGCTTTCTTT	CASSTVRTGNTEAFF	.	.	TRBV9	TRBJ1-1
TGTGCCAGCAGTCATGGGGAACTAGCGGGAGGACTCAATGAGCAGTTCTTC	CASSHGELAGGLNEQFF	TRBD2	.	TRBV25-1	TRBJ2-1
TGTGCCAGCAGCAACAGGGGGCATAACACAGATACGCAGTATTTT	CASSNRGHNTDTQYF	TRBD1	.	TRBV6-1	TRBJ2-3
TGTGCCAGCAGCGATCGACTAGCGGGGGGCCCCAGGGAGACCCAGTACTTC	CASSDRLAGGPRETQYF	TRBD2	.	TRBV7-7	TRBJ2-5
TGCGCCAGCAGCCAAGAGAATTCCGCTAGCGGGTCTTCAAGGGGGCAGTTCTTC	CASSQENSASGSSRGQFF	TRBD2	.	TRBV4-1	TRBJ2-1
TGTGCCAGCAGCCCCCGGGGAGCCATGAACACTGAAGCTTTCTTT	CASSPRGAMNTEAFF	.	.	TRBV14	TRBJ1-1
TGTGCCAGCAGTTCCCCCGAGAACACCATATATTTT	CASSSPENTIYF	.	.	TRBV6-5	TRBJ1-3
TGTGCCAGCAGCCCCCTTGGACAGGGCCCCATCTACGAGCAGTACTTC	CASSPLGQGPIYEQYF	TRBD1	.	TRBV7-9	TRBJ2-7
TGTGCCAGCAGCAGCAGTATCGTCAGGTCTGGGGCGAACTATGGCTACACCTTC	CASSSSIVRSGANYGYTF	.	once	TRBV7-9	TRBJ1-2
TGTGCCAGCAGCTTAGCCGCCAGATTCTACGAGCAGTACTTC	CASSLAARFYEQYF	.	.	TRBV11-3	TRBJ2-7
TGTGCCAGCCGGGCAGGGGAGACCTATGGCTACACCTTC	CASRAGETYGYTF	.	medium-sized	TRBV5-4	TRBJ1-2
TGTGCCAGCAGCTTATTGACAGCAGATACGCAGTATTTT	CASSLLTADTQYF	.	.	TRBV9	TRBJ2-3
TGTGCCAGCAGGGACGGACAGGTGAACACTGAAGCTTTCTTT	CASRDGQVNTEAFF	TRBD1	.	TRBV25-1	TRBJ1-1
TGTGCCAGCAGCTTGCGGGGGAGCAATCAGCCCCAGCATTTT	CASSLRGSNQPQHF	.	.	TRBV5-4	TRBJ1-5
TGTGCCATCAGTGACAGGGTCAATCAGCCCCAGCATTTT	CAISDRVNQPQHF	.	.	TRBV10-3	TRBJ1-5
TGTGCCAGCAGCTTGGCCAGGGCCTATGGCTACACCTTC	CASSLARAYGYTF	.	.	TRBV5-5	TRBJ1-2
TGTGCCAGCAGCTCCCTACTGGGACAGGGGAACACTGAAGCTTTCTTT	CASSSLLGQGNTEAFF	TRBD1	.	TRBV7-6	TRBJ1-1
TGTGCCAGCAGCTTGGGACAGGTACTCTACAATGAGCAGTTCTTC	CASSLGQVLYNEQFF	.	.	TRBV5-6	TRBJ2-1
TGTGCCAGTAGTATCCCCGGGGACAGGGAGTGGGGTCAGCCCCAGCATTTT	CASSIPGDREWGQPQHF	TRBD1	.	TRBV19	TRBJ1-5
TGTGCCAGTTCAATTAGCAATCAGCCCCAGCATTTT	CASSISNQPQHF	.	few	TRBV7-8	TRBJ1-5
TGTGCCCACGGGAAAGACTGGTACGAGCAGTACTTC	CAHGKDWYEQYF	.	.	TRBV6-6	TRBJ2-7
TGTGCCAGCAGCTTAATACAGAATTATGACTACGAGCAGTACTTC	CASSLIQNYDYEQYF	.	few	TRBV7-9	TRBJ2-7
TGTGCCAGCAGTTCGGACAGGGGCGCAGATACGCAGTATTTT	CASSSDRGADTQYF	TRBD1	.	TRBV6-4	TRBJ2-3
TGTGCCAGCAGCTTGCGACAGGGGGGGCTCGCATTCCATTTT	CASSLRQGGLAFHF	TRBD1	once	TRBV7-2	TRBJ1-5
TGTGCCAGCTCACACGGGACAGGGGGAGACGAGCAGTACTTC	CASSHGTGGDEQYF	TRBD1	.	TRBV18	TRBJ2-7
TGTGCCAGTAGTATGATTAGCGGGAGGATAGGGAGAGAGACCCAGTACTTC	CASSMISGRIGRETQYF	TRBD2	.	TRBV19	TRBJ2-5
TGTGCCAGCAGCTACACCGGGGGGAACACTGAAGCTTTCTTT	CASSYTGGNTEAFF	.	.	TRBV6-5	TRBJ1-1
TGTGCCAGCTTTTCTAGCGGGAGTTACGAGCAGTACTTC	CASFSSGSYEQYF	TRBD2	.	TRBV6-5	TRBJ2-7
TGTGCCAGCAGCAGCACTTGGGACTCCACCGACACAGATACGCAGTATTTT	CASSSTWDSTDTDTQYF	.	.	TRBV2	TRBJ2-3
TGTGCCAGCAGTTACTGGGCGGGAGGGTTCAATGAGCAGTTCTTC	CASSYWAGGFNEQFF	TRBD2	once	TRBV6-5	TRBJ2-1
TGTGCCAGCAGTCGAGAGACAGGGTCGAACACCGGGGAGCTGTTTTTT	CASSRETGSNTGELFF	TRBD1	.	TRBV11-2	TRBJ2-2
TGTGCCAGCAGCGCGACAGGTCTTAGGGGCTACACCTTC	CASSATGLRGYTF	.	.	TRBV9	TRBJ1-2
TGTGCCAGCAGCTTAGCACAGTACTATGGCTACACCTTC	CASSLAQYYGYTF	.	once	TRBV11-2	TRBJ1-2
TGTGCCAGTAGTCCGCGACTAGCGCACTACGAGCAGTACTTC	CASSPRLAHYEQYF	TRBD2	.	TRBV19	TRBJ2-7
TGTGCCAGCAGTGTGGGCCTTTCGGACACCGGGGAGCTGTTTTTT	CASSVGLSDTGELFF	.	.	TRBV25-1	TRBJ2-2
TGCGCCAGCAGCTCGACAGGGACAAACTACGAGCAGTACTTC	CASSSTGTNYEQYF	TRBD1	once	TRBV5-1	TRBJ2-7